These T cell receptor beta chains were read from a single sample in a study of T cells in localized non-small cell lung cancer. Profiled with immunoSEQ multiplex PCR; TCRdb holds only in-frame clones, not every one. Found here are about 52,000 clones, 86% of them singletons; the top ten hold roughly 18%. The sample consisted of peripheral blood, taken before any cancer treatment. All receptors derive from a male donor at least 60 years old with stage III squamous cell lung carcinoma. CDR3s include the opening cysteine and the closing phenylalanine or tryptophan. D genes are given only for firm matches. Rows give clone size only sometimes, using once, few, many, or a class for an expanded clone.

V gene	D gene	clone size	J gene	CDR3 protein	CDR3 DNA
TRBV5-8	.	once	TRBJ2-6	CASSLVRRPSGANVLTF	TGTGCCAGCAGCTTGGTAAGACGGCCCTCTGGGGCCAACGTCCTGACTTTC
TRBV30	.	few	TRBJ1-1	CAWSAPGGTAEAFF	TGTGCCTGGAGTGCGCCAGGTGGGACTGCTGAAGCTTTCTTT
TRBV28	TRBD1	few	TRBJ1-6	CASGGQYNSPLHF	TGTGCCAGCGGGGGACAGTATAATTCACCCCTCCACTTT
TRBV5-4	TRBD1	.	TRBJ2-7	CASSFPGTGSEQYF	TGTGCCAGCAGCTTCCCCGGGACAGGGAGCGAGCAGTACTTC
TRBV4-3	.	.	TRBJ2-1	CASSPYYTDNEQFF	TGCGCCAGCAGCCCCTACTATACTGACAATGAGCAGTTCTTC
TRBV6-5	.	.	TRBJ1-2	CASSYLPVKIYGYTF	TGTGCCAGCAGTTATCTGCCAGTCAAGATCTATGGCTACACCTTC
TRBV7-2	.	.	TRBJ2-3	CASSATTSTDTQYF	TGTGCCAGCAGCGCTACGACCAGCACAGATACGCAGTATTTT
TRBV2	TRBD1	.	TRBJ1-1	CASRPVQSTGVWTEAFF	TGTGCCAGCAGGCCCGTTCAGTCAACAGGGGTTTGGACTGAAGCTTTCTTT
TRBV7-8	.	once	TRBJ2-5	CASSSTGRGRETQYF	TGTGCCAGCAGCTCGACAGGGAGGGGGCGAGAGACCCAGTACTTC
TRBV6-6	.	.	TRBJ1-1	CASSYYPNTEAFF	TGTGCCAGCAGTTACTATCCAAACACTGAAGCTTTCTTT
TRBV5-5	.	.	TRBJ1-1	CASSFVLSTEAFF	TGTGCCAGCAGCTTCGTCCTAAGCACTGAAGCTTTCTTT
TRBV7-6	TRBD1	.	TRBJ1-4	CASSSRGGTGVNEKLFF	TGTGCCAGCAGCTCCCGCGGTGGTACAGGGGTAAATGAAAAACTGTTTTTT
TRBV7-6	.	.	TRBJ2-7	CASSPYARDIYEQYF	TGTGCCAGCAGCCCCTACGCTAGGGATATCTACGAGCAGTACTTC
TRBV2	TRBD1	.	TRBJ1-5	CASSEPGTGSQPQHF	TGTGCCAGCAGCGAACCCGGGACAGGGAGCCAGCCCCAGCATTTT
TRBV7-6	TRBD2	.	TRBJ2-5	CASSLAGGRETQYF	TGTGCCAGCAGCTTGGCGGGAGGGCGGGAGACCCAGTACTTC
TRBV25-1	TRBD1	.	TRBJ1-6	CASSQTGKDNSPLHF	TGTGCCAGCAGCCAGACAGGGAAGGATAATTCACCCCTCCACTTT
TRBV5-1	TRBD2	.	TRBJ2-2	CASSGRGTTGELFF	TGCGCCAGCAGCGGGCGGGGGACCACCGGGGAGCTGTTTTTT
TRBV7-2	.	once	TRBJ1-1	CASSSSLNTEAFF	TGTGCCAGCAGCTCCTCCCTGAACACTGAAGCTTTCTTT
TRBV29-1	TRBD1	.	TRBJ1-2	CSVPGQGEYGYTF	TGCAGCGTCCCGGGACAGGGAGAGTATGGCTACACCTTC
TRBV5-1	.	.	TRBJ2-1	CASSFILRAAVNEQFF	TGCGCCAGCAGCTTTATCTTACGCGCCGCTGTTAATGAGCAGTTCTTC
TRBV19	.	.	TRBJ1-4	CAGSVGGDNEKLFF	TGTGCCGGGTCCGTGGGGGGCGACAATGAAAAACTGTTTTTT
TRBV4-2	.	.	TRBJ2-7	CASSQARGGSYEQYF	TGTGCCAGCAGCCAAGCAAGAGGAGGGAGCTACGAGCAGTACTTC
TRBV18	.	.	TRBJ1-1	CASSPVPRNTEAFF	TGTGCCAGCTCACCAGTCCCCCGGAACACTGAAGCTTTCTTT
TRBV5-6	.	few	TRBJ1-5	CASSPNGVSNQPQHF	TGTGCCAGCAGCCCCAACGGCGTCAGCAATCAGCCCCAGCATTTT
TRBV7-9	.	.	TRBJ1-5	CASSLAGHSNQPQHF	TGTGCCAGCAGCTTAGCGGGGCATAGCAATCAGCCCCAGCATTTT
TRBV18	.	.	TRBJ1-1	CASSPRREENTEAFF	TGTGCCAGCTCACCACGGAGGGAGGAGAACACTGAAGCTTTCTTT
TRBV5-1	.	.	TRBJ2-1	CASSLPVSGSYNEQFF	TGCGCCAGCAGCTTACCCGTGAGTGGGTCCTACAATGAGCAGTTCTTC
TRBV19	TRBD1	.	TRBJ1-1	CASKDRGRGTVEAFF	TGTGCCAGTAAGGACAGGGGGCGCGGGACAGTTGAAGCTTTCTTT
TRBV5-4	TRBD2	.	TRBJ2-5	CASSPLSGAQETQYF	TGTGCCAGCAGCCCACTCAGCGGGGCCCAAGAGACCCAGTACTTC
TRBV5-1	.	.	TRBJ2-3	CASSFGIQDTQYF	TGCGCCAGCAGCTTCGGGATCCAAGATACGCAGTATTTT
TRBV4-2	TRBD1	.	TRBJ1-2	CASSQGTGDGYTF	TGTGCCAGCAGCCAGGGGACAGGGGATGGCTACACCTTC
TRBV15	.	once	TRBJ1-4	CATSRGGMGGEKLFF	TGTGCCACCAGCAGAGGAGGGATGGGTGGTGAAAAACTGTTTTTT
TRBV18	.	.	TRBJ2-3	CASSPRGLFTDTQYF	TGTGCCAGCTCACCACGGGGTCTCTTCACAGATACGCAGTATTTT
TRBV7-9	TRBD1	.	TRBJ1-1	CASSIGQGGTEAFF	TGTGCCAGCAGCATCGGACAGGGCGGAACTGAAGCTTTCTTT
TRBV5-1	TRBD1	.	TRBJ1-6	CASSLVTGGTDSPLHF	TGCGCCAGCAGCTTGGTGACAGGGGGCACGGATTCACCCCTCCACTTT
TRBV9	.	.	TRBJ2-3	CASSVGQGRADTQYF	TGTGCCAGCAGCGTAGGACAGGGGAGGGCAGATACGCAGTATTTT
TRBV18	TRBD1	once	TRBJ2-7	CASSPRAGTVNEQYF	TGTGCCAGCTCACCAAGGGCAGGGACAGTGAACGAGCAGTACTTC
TRBV7-3	.	.	TRBJ2-3	CASSLTLRDTQYF	TGTGCCAGCAGCTTAACTCTGCGGGATACGCAGTATTTT
TRBV21-1	.	.	TRBJ2-5	CASSKLTRSETQYF	TGTGCCAGCAGCAAACTGACGAGGTCGGAGACCCAGTACTTC
TRBV5-4	TRBD2	.	TRBJ2-1	CASSLSSGGTSNEQFF	TGTGCCAGCAGCTTGAGTAGCGGGGGGACCTCCAATGAGCAGTTCTTC
TRBV30	TRBD1	.	TRBJ2-5	CAWSVTTGAMQETQYF	TGTGCCTGGAGTGTAACGACAGGGGCGATGCAAGAGACCCAGTACTTC
TRBV18	TRBD2	.	TRBJ2-5	CASSLELAGGPKETQYF	TGTGCCAGCTCACTCGAACTAGCGGGAGGGCCTAAAGAGACCCAGTACTTC
TRBV7-2	TRBD1	once	TRBJ2-7	CASSLGPGQGTHEQYF	TGTGCCAGCAGCTTGGGGCCGGGACAGGGGACCCACGAGCAGTACTTC
TRBV2	.	once	TRBJ2-3	CASRIGRGTDTQYF	TGTGCCAGCAGGATAGGGAGAGGCACAGATACGCAGTATTTT